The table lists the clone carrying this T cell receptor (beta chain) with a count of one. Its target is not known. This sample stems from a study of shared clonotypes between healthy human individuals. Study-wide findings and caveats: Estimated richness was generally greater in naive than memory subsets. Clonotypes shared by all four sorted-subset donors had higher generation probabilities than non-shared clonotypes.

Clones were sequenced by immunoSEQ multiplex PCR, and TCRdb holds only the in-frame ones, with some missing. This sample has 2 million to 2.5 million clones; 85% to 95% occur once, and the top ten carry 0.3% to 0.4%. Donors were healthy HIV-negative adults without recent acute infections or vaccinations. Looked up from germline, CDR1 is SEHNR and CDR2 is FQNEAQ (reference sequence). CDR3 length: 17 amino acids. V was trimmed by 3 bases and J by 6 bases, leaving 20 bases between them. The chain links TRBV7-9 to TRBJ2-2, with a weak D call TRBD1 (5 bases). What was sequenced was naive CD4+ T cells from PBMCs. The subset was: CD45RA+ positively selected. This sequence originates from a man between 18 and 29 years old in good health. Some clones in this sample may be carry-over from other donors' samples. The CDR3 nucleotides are TGTGCCAGCAGCTTTTCCCCGCCAGGGTACATCCCCGGGGAGCTGTTTTTT. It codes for CASSFSPPGYIPGELFF.